This T cell receptor beta chain comes out of a study of OX40 agonist ivuxolimab in advanced cancers. For the study at large: Ivuxolimab, an agonistic anti-OX40 (CD134) antibody, was given to patients.

Clones were sequenced by immunoSEQ multiplex PCR, and TCRdb holds only the in-frame ones, with some missing. The data contain more than 95,000 clones, roughly 94% of them singletons. General observations from the study: A proportion of nonresponders additionally exhibited low normalized T-cell clonal expansion. CD8+ T cells (on average) carried more expanded clones than CD4+ T cells.

Germline lookup yields CDR1 LNHNV and CDR2 YYDKDF (reference sequence). Trimming removed 1 base at V and 5 bases at J, with 11 bases between. The CDR3 length is 14 residues. A note on this clone: The antigen is undetermined.

Collection of blood occurred at baseline, at cycle 4 day 1, and at cycle 7 day 1. The input for sequencing was CD4+ or CD8+ T cells sorted from blood, taken in a trial of the OX40 agonist ivuxolimab. This TCR derives from an adult with an advanced solid tumor such as melanoma, head and neck, liver or kidney cancer. The chain has TRBV15 and TRBJ1-1; D unresolved. The CDR3 region has the DNA TGTGCCACCAGCAGAGGTGCAGAACTGACTGAAGCTTTCTTT. Protein sequence: CATSRGAELTEAFF.